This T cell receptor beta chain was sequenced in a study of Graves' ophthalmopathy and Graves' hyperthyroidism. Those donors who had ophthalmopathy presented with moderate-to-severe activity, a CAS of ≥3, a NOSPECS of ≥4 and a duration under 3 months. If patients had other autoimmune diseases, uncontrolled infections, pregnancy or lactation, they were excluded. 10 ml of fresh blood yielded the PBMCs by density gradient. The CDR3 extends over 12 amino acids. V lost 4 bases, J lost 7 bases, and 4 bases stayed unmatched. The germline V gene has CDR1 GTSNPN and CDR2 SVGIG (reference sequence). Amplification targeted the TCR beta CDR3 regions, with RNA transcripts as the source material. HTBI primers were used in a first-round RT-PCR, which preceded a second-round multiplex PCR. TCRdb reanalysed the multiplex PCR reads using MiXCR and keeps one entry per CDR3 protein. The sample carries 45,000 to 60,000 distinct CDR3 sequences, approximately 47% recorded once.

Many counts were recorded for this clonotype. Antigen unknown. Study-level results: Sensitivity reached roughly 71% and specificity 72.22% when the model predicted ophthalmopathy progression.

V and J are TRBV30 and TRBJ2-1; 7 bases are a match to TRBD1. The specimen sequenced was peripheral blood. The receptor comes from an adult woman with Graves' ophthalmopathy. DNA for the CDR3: TGTGCCTGGAACCTACAGGGGAATGAGCAGTTCTTC. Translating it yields CAWNLQGNEQFF.